This TCR beta chain was recovered during a study of chemoradiotherapy in HPV16-positive cancers. Turning to the study itself: A couple of HPV16-positive patients' cells yielded candidate HPV-specific clones and common motifs.

Comments on this clone: Its antigen is not known.

Findings and caveats of the study: For HPV16-positive patients, expanding HPV-responsive T cells associated with longer recurrence-free survival. Non-HPV-specific T cells did not expand in tumors during treatment, whereas candidate HPV-specific clones and E7-related motifs did.

Repeated repertoire sampling spanned the course of chemoradiotherapy. The CDR3 is 15 residues long. The V gene end was trimmed by 10 bases and the J gene end by 3 bases; junction bases not matched to a gene: 11. Germline V lookup: CDR1 MNHNY, CDR2 SVGAGI (reference sequence). The method was immunoSEQ multiplex PCR; TCRdb's version includes in-frame clones alone and lacks a portion of them. The table records under 15,000 clones, about 72% of them present only once. This material was collected from a patient who underwent chemoradiotherapy. The clonotype originates from a human donor with HPV-associated anogenital cancer. V gene TRBV6-6 combines with J gene TRBJ2-3; 9 bases are a match to TRBD2. CDR3: CATTSLAGITDTQYF. In DNA form, the CDR3 reads TGTGCCACCACTTCCCTAGCGGGGATTACAGATACGCAGTATTTT.